This T cell receptor (beta chain) was sequenced during a study of T-cell memory formation after mild COVID-19. Findings and caveats of the study: The main location of contracting CD4+ clones was CM and EM, and that of contracting CD8+ clones was EMRA. Nothing confirmed that second-wave clones peaking on day 37 were specific for SARS-CoV-2. Clones that contracted from day 15 to 85 were balanced CD4/CD8, while later expanders leaned CD4+.

Details on this clonotype: Antigen specificity is unknown.

CDR1 is MGHRA and CDR2 is YSYEKL in the germline V gene. Trimming removed 0 bases from V and 0 bases from J, with 10 bases in between. The CDR3 runs 16 residues. One entry per CDR3 protein, called by TCRdb with MiXCR from the 5' RACE reads. This table has 150,000 to 200,000 distinct CDR3 sequences, 11% appearing once. The chain combines TRBV4-1 with TRBJ2-3, with D uncertain. Sequences were obtained from PBMCs or a T cell subset sorted from them (not recorded which). The sequence derives from a man younger than 35 who had mild COVID-19 (a few samples of this study predate the infection). Cell type and time point are not known. The CDR3 nucleotides are TGCGCCAGCAGCCAAGAGACCATTCCTAGCACAGATACGCAGTATTTT. Translation gives CASSQETIPSTDTQYF.